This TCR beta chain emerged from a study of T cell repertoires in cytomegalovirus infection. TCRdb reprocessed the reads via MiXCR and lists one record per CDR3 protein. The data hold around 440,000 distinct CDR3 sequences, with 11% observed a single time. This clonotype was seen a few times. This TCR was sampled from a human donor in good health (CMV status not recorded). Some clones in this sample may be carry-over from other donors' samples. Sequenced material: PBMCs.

CDR3 bases: TGCAGCGTTGTTACAGCCGAGCAGTACTTC. Encoded protein: CSVVTAEQYF. V gene TRBV29-1 combines with J gene TRBJ2-7; D is undetermined. Trimming took off 4 bases at V and 6 bases at J, with 7 bases between the two ends. The germline V gene has CDR1 SQVTM and CDR2 ANQGSEA. The CDR3 contains 10 residues.